This T cell receptor (beta chain) was obtained from a study of CD8+ T cells in alopecia areata. Study details: Administration of oral tofacitinib to treated patients was at 5 to 10 mg twice daily. Study findings and constraints: Across lesional scalp, and particularly alopecia totalis/universalis, clonality surpassed that of normal scalp.

Deletions cut 7 bases from V and 3 bases from J, with 10 bases between. CDR1 and CDR2 from the germline V gene are SNHLY and FYNNEI. The CDR3 loop spans 12 amino acids. The authors extracted RNA and reverse transcribed it into cDNA as the sequencing template. Repertoires were generated with immunoSEQ multiplex PCR, while TCRdb's copy carries only in-frame clones and drops some. The sample contains approximately 150,000 clones, approximately 70% of which appear only once. In regard to this clone: Its specificity is not known.

The origin of this receptor is a human donor with alopecia areata. The starting material was CD8+ T cells sorted from blood, obtained at week 0. The chain is built from TRBV2 and TRBJ2-7; D remains ambiguous. DNA of the CDR3: TGTGCCAGCAACGGTCGGATCTACGAGCAGTACTTC. Its translation is CASNGRIYEQYF. Drawing the rest from reference TRBV2 and TRBJ2-7, the complete variable domain is EPEVTQTPSHQVTQMGQEVILRCVPISNHLYFYWYRQILGQKVEFLVSFYNNEISEKSEIFDDQFSVERPDGSNFTLKIRSTKLEDSAMYFCASNGRIYEQYFGPGTRLTVT.